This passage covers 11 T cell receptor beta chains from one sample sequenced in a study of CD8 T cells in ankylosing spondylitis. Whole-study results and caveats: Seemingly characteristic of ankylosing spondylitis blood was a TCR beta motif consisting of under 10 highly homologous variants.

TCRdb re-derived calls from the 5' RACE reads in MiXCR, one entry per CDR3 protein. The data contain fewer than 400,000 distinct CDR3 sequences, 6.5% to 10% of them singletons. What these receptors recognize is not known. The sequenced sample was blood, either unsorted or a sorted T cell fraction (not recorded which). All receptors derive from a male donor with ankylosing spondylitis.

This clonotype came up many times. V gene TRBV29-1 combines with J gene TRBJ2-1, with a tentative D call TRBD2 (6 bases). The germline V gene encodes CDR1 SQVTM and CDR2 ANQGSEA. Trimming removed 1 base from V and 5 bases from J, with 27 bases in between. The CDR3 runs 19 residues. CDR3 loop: CSVEVGGRTDLWGDNEQFF. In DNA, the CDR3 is TGCAGCGTTGAAGTAGGAGGGCGGACGGATTTGTGGGGCGACAATGAGCAGTTCTTC.

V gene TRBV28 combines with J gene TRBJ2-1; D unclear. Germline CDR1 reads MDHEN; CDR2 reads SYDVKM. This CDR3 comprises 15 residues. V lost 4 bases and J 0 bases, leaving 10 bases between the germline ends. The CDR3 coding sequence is TGTGCCAGCAGTTCTCCGAGCGACTCCTACAATGAGCAGTTCTTC. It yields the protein CASSSPSDSYNEQFF.

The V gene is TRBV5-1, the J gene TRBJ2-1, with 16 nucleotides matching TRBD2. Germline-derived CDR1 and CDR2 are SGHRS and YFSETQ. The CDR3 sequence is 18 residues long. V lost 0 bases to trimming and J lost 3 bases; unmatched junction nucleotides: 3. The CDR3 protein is CASSLGGLAGGIYNEQFF. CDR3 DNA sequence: TGCGCCAGCAGCTTGGGGGGACTAGCGGGAGGGATCTACAATGAGCAGTTCTTC.

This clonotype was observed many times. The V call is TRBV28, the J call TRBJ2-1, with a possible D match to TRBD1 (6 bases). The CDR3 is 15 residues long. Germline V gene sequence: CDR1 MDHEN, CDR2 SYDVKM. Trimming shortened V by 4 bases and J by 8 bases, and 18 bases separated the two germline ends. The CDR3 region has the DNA TGTGCCAGCAGTTCTGGGAGCCAGGGGTTCCATGAGCAGTTCTTC. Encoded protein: CASSSGSQGFHEQFF.

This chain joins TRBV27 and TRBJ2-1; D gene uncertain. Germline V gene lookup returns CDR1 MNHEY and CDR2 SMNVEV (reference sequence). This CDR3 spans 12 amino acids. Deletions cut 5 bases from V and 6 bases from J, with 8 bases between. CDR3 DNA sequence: TGTGCCAGCAGTCCTTACAGCAATGAGCAGTTCTTC. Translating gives CASSPYSNEQFF.

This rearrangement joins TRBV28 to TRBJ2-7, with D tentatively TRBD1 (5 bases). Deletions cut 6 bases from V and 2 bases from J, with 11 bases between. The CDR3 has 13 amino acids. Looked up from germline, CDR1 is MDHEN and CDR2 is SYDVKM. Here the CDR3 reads CASRSGITYEQYF. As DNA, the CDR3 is TGTGCCAGCAGATCAGGGATAACCTACGAGCAGTACTTC.

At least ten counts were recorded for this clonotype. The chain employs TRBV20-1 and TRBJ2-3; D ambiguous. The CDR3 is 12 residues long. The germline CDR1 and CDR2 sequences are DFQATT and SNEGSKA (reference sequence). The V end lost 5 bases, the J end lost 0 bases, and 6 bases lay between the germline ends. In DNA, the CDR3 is TGCAGTGCTCCCCGTAGCACAGATACGCAGTATTTT. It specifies CSAPRSTDTQYF.

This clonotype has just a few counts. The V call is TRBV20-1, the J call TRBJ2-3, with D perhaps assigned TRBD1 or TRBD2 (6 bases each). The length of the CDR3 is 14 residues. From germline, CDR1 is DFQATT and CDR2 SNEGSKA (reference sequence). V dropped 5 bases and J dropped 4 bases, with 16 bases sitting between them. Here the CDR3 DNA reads TGCAGTGCTCAGCCCTCTAGGGGGGCAGATACGCAGTATTTT. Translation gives CSAQPSRGADTQYF.

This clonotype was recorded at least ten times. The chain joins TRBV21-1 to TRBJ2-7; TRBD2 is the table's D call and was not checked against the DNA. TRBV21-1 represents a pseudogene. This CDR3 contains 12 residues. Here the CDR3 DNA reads TGTGCCATCCTCCGGCAGGCCTACGAGCAGTACTTC. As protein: CAILRQAYEQYF.

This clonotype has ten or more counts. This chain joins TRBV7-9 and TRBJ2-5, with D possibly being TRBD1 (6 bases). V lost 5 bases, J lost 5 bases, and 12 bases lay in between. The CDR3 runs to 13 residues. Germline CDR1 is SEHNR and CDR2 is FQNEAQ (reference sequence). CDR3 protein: CASSPGQWETQYF. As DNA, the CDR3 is TGTGCCAGCAGCCCCGGACAGTGGGAGACCCAGTACTTC.

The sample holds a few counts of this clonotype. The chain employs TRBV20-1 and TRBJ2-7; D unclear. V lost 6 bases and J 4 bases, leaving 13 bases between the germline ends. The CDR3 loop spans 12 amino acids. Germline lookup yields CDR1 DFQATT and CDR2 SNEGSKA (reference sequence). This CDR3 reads CSAIATAYEQYF. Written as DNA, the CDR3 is TGCAGTGCCATCGCGACGGCATACGAGCAGTACTTC.